The entry below describes one TCR beta chain. What it binds is unknown. Each TCR beta cDNA library carried unique molecular identifiers. The yield from about 1 to 10 million T cells was roughly 500,000 cDNA molecules in total. Using its own MiXCR run on the PCR reads, TCRdb lists one record per CDR3 protein. The data hold roughly 600,000 distinct CDR3 sequences, with 44% observed a single time. This record belongs to a study of post-analysis software for immune sequencing data. About the research overall: Relapsing-remitting, secondary progressive and progressive-relapsing forms of multiple sclerosis all featured among disease courses. Study conclusions and caveats: Those with multiple sclerosis, the patient group, showed significantly lower normalized Chao1 diversity than controls. Samples made in the same batch grouped tightly together by F measure. With TRBV5-6, TRBV5-1 and TRBV20-1 included, about 5 TRBV segments were more frequent in patients than in controls.

Deletions cut 3 bases from V and 2 bases from J, with 12 bases between. The CDR3 consists of 15 residues. Sequences were obtained from blood. This TCR was recovered from a girl aged 5 to 17 with multiple sclerosis. The V call is TRBV12-3 or TRBV12-4, the J call TRBJ2-3; D assignment may be TRBD1 or TRBD2 (5 bases each). CDR3 nucleotide sequence: TGTGCCAGCAGTTTCAAGAGGGGAGCCACAGATACGCAGTATTTT. As protein: CASSFKRGATDTQYF.